One and the same sample provided the 9 T cell receptor beta chains below, sequenced in a study of cytomegalovirus exposure and HLA in healthy donors (dated by TCRdb to 2016 to 2017). The library was built by means of the immunoSEQ multiplex PCR assay. For the multiplex PCR, a mixture combining 60 forward primers for TCR Vbeta segments and 13 reverse primers for TCR Jbeta segments was used. In TCRdb, the immuneACCESS table is reduced to in-frame sequences with V and J assigned. These tables do not hold every clone; where another copy was compared, an unresolved V gene accounts for under half, and the others remain unexplained. The table for this sample lists around 45,000 clones; around 53% of them were counted only once. The biggest ten clones account for around 6% of the sample. Sequencing input: PBMCs. The receptor source for this set is a man aged 60 to 69 in good health and CMV-seronegative.

This clone showed up just once. The V gene is TRBV29-1, the J gene TRBJ2-5; 7 bases fit TRBD1. This CDR3 contains 14 residues. Trimming at V came to 6 bases and at J to 5 bases, leaving 12 bases not matched to a gene. Per germline, CDR1 SQVTM and CDR2 ANQGSEA. The CDR3 DNA reads TGCAGCGTGAGGGACAGCCCCACGGCGGAGACCCAGTACTTC. Translated, it gives CSVRDSPTAETQYF.

The chain couples TRBV25-1 to TRBJ2-2; D remains ambiguous. CDR1 MGHDK and CDR2 SYGVNS come from the germline V gene. The CDR3 covers 13 residues. V was trimmed by 8 bases and J by 6 bases, leaving 13 bases between them. CDR3 protein: CASRGGFAGELFF. The CDR3 DNA follows: TGTGCCAGCCGCGGTGGTTTTGCCGGGGAGCTGTTTTTT.

This clone was observed a single time. The chain employs TRBV29-1 and TRBJ1-1, with 8 positions matching TRBD1. This CDR3 comprises 15 residues. CDR1 is SQVTM, CDR2 ANQGSEA, per germline. The V and J ends lost 7 bases and 4 bases, in that order; junction bases with no gene match: 14. The CDR3 loop reads CSAAFGQGIGTEAFF. In DNA, the CDR3 is TGCAGCGCCGCGTTTGGACAGGGTATAGGCACTGAAGCTTTCTTT. The complete variable domain, with remaining parts taken from reference TRBV29-1 and TRBJ1-1, reads SAVISQKPSRDICQRGTSLTIQCQVDSQVTMMFWYRQQPGQSLTLIATANQGSEATYESGFVIDKFPISRPNLTFSTLTVSNMSPEDSSIYLCSAAFGQGIGTEAFFGQGTRLTVV.

The count of this clone is one. CDR3 nucleotides: TGTGCCAGCCGGTTCCCCGAGCAGTACTTC. This sequence encodes CASRFPEQYF. The chain has TRBV2 and TRBJ2-7; D not certain. Trimming removed 8 bases from V and 6 bases from J, with 8 bases in between. Germline V gene sequence: CDR1 SNHLY, CDR2 FYNNEI. This CDR3 has 10 residues.

This clone was seen more than once but under ten times. J is TRBJ1-2 and V is TRBV7-9; D possibly corresponds to TRBD1 (5 bases). The germline CDR1 and CDR2 sequences are SEHNR and FQNEAQ (reference sequence). The CDR3 is made up of 13 amino acids. The V end was cut by 2 bases, the J end by 8 bases, with 12 bases between. CDR3 DNA sequence: TGTGCCAGCAGCTTAACGGGGGAGCGAGGCTACACCTTC. Its translation: CASSLTGERGYTF.

This sequence joins TRBV6-1 and TRBJ1-2; no clear D gene. This CDR3 is built from 15 residues. Germline lookup yields CDR1 MNHNS and CDR2 SASEGT. With 6 bases removed from V and 2 bases from J, the gap between germline ends came to 16 bases. CDR3 nucleotides: TGTGCCAGCAGCCCAGCCGACACATGGAACTATGGCTACACCTTC. It yields the protein CASSPADTWNYGYTF.

This clone was picked up a small number of times. The rearrangement uses TRBV4-2 and TRBJ2-7, with 8 positions matching TRBD1. Per germline, CDR1 LGHNA and CDR2 YNFKEQ. V lost 0 bases, J lost 6 bases, and 7 bases stayed unmatched. The CDR3 length is 15 residues. CDR3 amino acids: CASSQEGQTGAEQYF. The CDR3, as DNA: TGTGCCAGCAGCCAAGAGGGACAGACAGGGGCCGAGCAGTACTTC.

The chain combines TRBV5-1 with TRBJ1-1, with TRBD1 identical over 8 bases. V shed 0 bases and J 5 bases; nucleotides not matched to a gene: 12. The CDR3 spans 17 residues. Germline lookup yields CDR1 SGHRS and CDR2 YFSETQ. As DNA, the CDR3 is TGCGCCAGCAGCTTGGGAGAGACAGGGGATGTGTGGACTGAAGCTTTCTTT. Translated, it gives CASSLGETGDVWTEAFF.

CDR3 in amino acids: CASSFREAQYF. CDR3 DNA sequence: TGTGCCAGCAGCTTCCGAGAGGCGCAGTATTTT. The rearrangement links TRBV14 to TRBJ2-3; unclear D gene. The germline gives CDR1 SGHDN, CDR2 FVKESK. V was cut by 5 bases and J by 10 bases, with 10 bases left in between. This CDR3 comprises 11 residues.